This T cell receptor beta chain was recorded in a study of shared clonotypes between healthy human individuals. The CDR3 is 17 amino acids. Some clones are missing from TCRdb's copy, which holds only in-frame ones; the method was immunoSEQ multiplex PCR. The sample lists approximately 2,300,000 clones; around 93% were seen once. Sequencing used naive CD4+ T cells from PBMCs. Subset here: CD45RA+ positively selected. This TCR was recovered from a man aged 18 to 30 in good health. Some clones in this sample may be carry-over from other donors' samples. V gene TRBV21-1 combines with J gene TRBJ2-3. TRBV21-1 is described as a pseudogene. CDR3 DNA: TGTGCCAGCAGCCCTAAGAGGGGACGGTCTAGCACAGATACGCAGTATTTT. It yields the protein CASSPKRGRSSTDTQYF.